This paragraph covers one T cell receptor (beta chain) sequence. Antigen specificity is unknown. Treatment defined: roughly ten-day PBMC culture with coronavirus spike peptide pools or control peptides (ViraFEST assay). V gave up 1 base and J gave up 3 bases, with 10 bases separating them. CDR3 length: 14 residues. The V gene's germline CDR1 is SGHTA and CDR2 FQGNSA. This sample was included in a study of vaccination and CD4 T cells after COVID-19. About the research overall: Each individual in the study obtained two doses of BNT162b2 or mRNA-1273 vaccine.

The Oncomine TCR Beta short-read assay was applied to DNA of cultured CD4+ T cells. TCRdb fed the PCR reads into MiXCR, producing one record per CDR3 protein. The data show about 3,600 distinct CDR3 sequences, about 40% seen once. The sequenced sample was CD4+ T cells from blood, cultured in vitro. The TCR sequence derives from a human donor who had recovered from COVID-19. V usage is TRBV7-2 and J usage is TRBJ2-7; perhaps TRBD2 as D (5 bases). The CDR3 loop reads CASSLEFGNYEQYF. CDR3 DNA sequence: TGTGCCAGCAGCTTAGAGTTCGGGAACTACGAGCAGTACTTC.